The T cell receptor beta chain described here comes from a study of response to subunit inactivated influenza vaccine (dated 2018 in TCRdb). Describing the broader study: To follow how T cells responded to a trivalent subunit inactivated influenza vaccine, the researchers relied on deep quantitative profiling of the T cell receptor repertoire. Broad study findings and their caveats: The authors suggested that each seasonal influenza vaccination may recruit only a limited number of new T cells.

Based on the germline V gene, the CDR1 and CDR2 sequences are LGHNA and YSLEER. Germline trimming amounts to 4 bases on V and 6 bases on J, with 7 as the count of junction bases outside the gene matches. The CDR3 starts with the cysteine, ends with the phenylalanine, and has 16 residues. Only the CDR3 portion is preserved as DNA: 48 bases, with reading frame beginning at the first base. Concerning this clonotype itself: Its antigen is still unknown. Per-base quality was not reported, and no clone a single base away is much larger than it.

The library was produced with RT-PCR. Sequencing instrument: Illumina HiSeq 2500. In TCRdb, the public reads were trimmed at Q25 with fastp and aligned with MiXCR, with productive beta chains retained. Rows with a matching CDR3 protein are joined into one entry that keeps the most common DNA and genes. Across this sample there are some 850,000 distinct CDR3 sequences, with around 18% seen only once. The top ten clones comprise approximately 10% of the sample. This receptor chain uses TRBV4-3 and TRBJ1-6; 9 bases in between match TRBD1. The sequence was collected from a man in his forties or fifties who received an inactivated influenza vaccine. Donor details come from another sample of the same person, matched by shared clones. This specimen was PBMCs from blood, taken roughly 5 days after vaccination. The nucleotide sequence is given as TGCGCCAGCAGCCTCGGACAGGGGCTGGTTAATTCACCCCTCCACTTT. Translated, it gives CASSLGQGLVNSPLHF.